This T cell receptor (beta chain) is from a study of shared clonotypes between healthy human individuals. Overall study context: Per donor, CD8 memory used one plate, CD8 naive used two, CD4 memory used three and CD4 naive used three.

The table came from immunoSEQ multiplex PCR; TCRdb's copy has only in-frame clones and leaves some out. This sample carries some 100,000 clones, about 70% of them seen once, and the ten largest clones take roughly a quarter. General observations from the study: Apart from blood, nothing was sampled; tissue repertoires likely differ. The study's rarefaction showed incomplete sorted-subset sequencing despite large depth. All-four-donor shared clonotypes had higher generation probabilities than non-shared clonotypes did.

A note on this clone: What it binds is unknown.

This sequence was found in a young woman in good health. Sequencing was performed on memory CD8+ T cells sorted from blood. As to subset: CD45RO+ cells pooled with CCR7-negative TemRA cells.

The CDR3 bases are TGTGCCAGCAGCTCAGAAGTTGTAACTAATGAAAAACTGTTTTTT. Translation: CASSSEVVTNEKLFF. The rearrangement links TRBV7-8 to TRBJ1-4; D not certain. The CDR3 is 15 amino acids. V shed 4 bases and J shed 1 base, with 10 bases lying between them. CDR1 SGHVS and CDR2 FQNEAQ come from the germline V gene. The whole variable domain, remainder taken from reference TRBV7-8 and TRBJ1-4, is GAGVSQSPRYKVAKRGQDVALRCDPISGHVSLFWYQQALGQGPEFLTYFQNEAQLDKSGLPSDRFFAERPEGSVSTLKIQRTQQEDSAVYLCASSSEVVTNEKLFFGSGTQLSVL.